A single sample gave rise to the 9 T cell receptor beta chains below, sequenced in a study of shared clonotypes between healthy human individuals. Repertoires were generated with immunoSEQ multiplex PCR, while TCRdb's copy carries only in-frame clones and drops some. The sample lists about 1 million clones, about 77% seen once, with around 1.4% in the top ten. Sequenced input: memory CD4+ T cells sorted from blood. Stated subset: CD45RA-negative fraction. The source is a man between 18 and 35 years old in good health.

The chain couples TRBV5-1 to TRBJ2-7, with TRBD2 as a possible D gene (6 bases). Between the trimmed V and J ends, which lost 1 base and 2 bases, there was a span of 13 bases. The CDR3 is 15 residues long. Germline assignment: CDR1 SGHRS and CDR2 YFSETQ. Written as DNA, the CDR3 is TGCGCCAGCAGCTTGACGTCTAGCGAAGCCTACGAGCAGTACTTC. Its translation is CASSLTSSEAYEQYF.

The gene calls are TRBV5-1 and TRBJ2-7; 10 bases line up with TRBD2. There are 17 residues in the CDR3. After removal of 1 base from V and 2 bases from J, the junction contained 9 bases not matched to a gene. Germline V gene sequence: CDR1 SGHRS, CDR2 YFSETQ. The DNA for the CDR3 is TGCGCCAGCAGCTTGAGTAGCGGGGGGCTTTCCGCCTACGAGCAGTACTTC. This gives the protein CASSLSSGGLSAYEQYF. Full variable domain (missing parts from reference TRBV5-1 and TRBJ2-7): KAGVTQTPRYLIKTRGQQVTLSCSPISGHRSVSWYQQTPGQGLQFLFEYFSETQRNKGNFPGRFSGRQFSNSRSEMNVSTLELGDSALYLCASSLSSGGLSAYEQYFGPGTRLTVT.

This chain joins TRBV5-1 and TRBJ2-2; D may be TRBD1 (6 bases). The CDR3 has 14 amino acids. V was trimmed by 4 bases and J by 5 bases, leaving 12 bases between them. Looked up from germline, CDR1 is SGHRS and CDR2 is YFSETQ. The CDR3: CASSAGAGTGELFF. CDR3 nucleotide sequence: TGCGCCAGCAGCGCAGGGGCAGGGACCGGGGAGCTGTTTTTT.

CDR3 amino acids: CASSQTGGLQPQHF. CDR3 DNA sequence: TGTGCCAGCAGCCAGACAGGGGGCCTTCAGCCCCAGCATTTT. V usage is TRBV11-2 and J usage is TRBJ1-5; 10 nucleotides align to TRBD1. Germline lookup yields CDR1 SGHAT and CDR2 FQNNGV. CDR3 length: 14 residues. The junction had 4 bases not matched to a gene; V was cut back by 5 bases and J by 6 bases.

This chain joins TRBV14 and TRBJ2-1; D remains ambiguous. The ends were cut back, 5 bases at V and 0 bases at J, with 11 bases in the middle. Germline CDR1 and CDR2: SGHDN and FVKESK. This CDR3 comprises 15 residues. The CDR3: CASSYKTSSYNEQFF. The CDR3 DNA sequence: TGTGCCAGCAGCTATAAAACGAGCTCCTACAATGAGCAGTTCTTC. The whole variable domain, filled in from reference TRBV14 and TRBJ2-1, reads EAGVTQFPSHSVIEKGQTVTLRCDPISGHDNLYWYRRVMGKEIKFLLHFVKESKQDESGMPNNRFLAERTGGTYSTLKVQPAELEDSGVYFCASSYKTSSYNEQFFGPGTRLTVL.

The rearrangement uses TRBV20-1 and TRBJ2-7, with D perhaps matching TRBD2 (6 bases). Germline V CDR1 and CDR2: DFQATT, SNEGSKA (reference sequence). V was pared by 5 bases and J by 9 bases, with 14 bases between. This CDR3 has 11 amino acids. CDR3 residues: CSAVKWDSQYF. Written as DNA, the CDR3 is TGCAGTGCTGTTAAGTGGGACTCGCAGTACTTC.

The chain employs TRBV6-1 and TRBJ2-5; 8 bases fit TRBD2. Unmatched junction bases numbered 11, after V lost 1 base and J lost 7 bases. The CDR3 is made up of 16 amino acids. In germline, CDR1 is MNHNS, CDR2 SASEGT. DNA of the CDR3: TGTGCCAGCAGTGAAGTAATCTGGGGTAGCGGGGCGACCCAGTACTTC. Residues: CASSEVIWGSGATQYF.

Worth noting for this clone: Since a much larger clone is just one base distant, this may be a read error. The V gene is TRBV11-2, the J gene TRBJ1-1; D perhaps matches TRBD1 (5 bases). Germline V gene sequence: CDR1 SGHAT, CDR2 FQNNGV. This CDR3 is 13 amino acids long. V was pared by 4 bases and J by 1 base, with 7 bases between. Here the CDR3 DNA reads TGTGCCAGCAGCTCCGGACAGAACACTGAAGCTTTCTTT. Its protein product is CASSSGQNTEAFF.

This clone was counted once. This chain joins TRBV5-1 and TRBJ2-3; no clear D. The CDR3 totals 14 residues. In germline, CDR1 is SGHRS, CDR2 YFSETQ. Between the trimmed V and J ends, which lost 1 base and 6 bases, there was a span of 12 bases. CDR3 bases: TGCGCCAGCAGCTTGTACGGGTCAGCCGATACGCAGTATTTT. Residues: CASSLYGSADTQYF. The full variable domain, in which reference TRBV5-1 and TRBJ2-3 provide the parts outside the CDR3, is KAGVTQTPRYLIKTRGQQVTLSCSPISGHRSVSWYQQTPGQGLQFLFEYFSETQRNKGNFPGRFSGRQFSNSRSEMNVSTLELGDSALYLCASSLYGSADTQYFGPGTRLTVL.